The clone carrying this T cell receptor beta chain has a count of ten or more. Germline V gene sequence: CDR1 SQVTM, CDR2 ANQGSEA. There are 12 residues in the CDR3. Between the trimmed V and J ends, which lost 4 bases and 4 bases, there was a span of 11 bases. The entry originates in a study of blood T cells in healthy people across ages. The use of a sample-barcoded 5' primer and a J-beta primer mix characterized a second PCR of roughly 6 to 11 cycles. One entry per CDR3 protein results from TCRdb running MiXCR on the 5' RACE reads. Among fewer than 2,000,000 distinct CDR3 sequences, 39% were seen once, and the ten largest hold 20% to 25%.

The sequence was obtained from a human donor in good health. The chain has TRBV29-1 and TRBJ2-7; D unclear. Sequencing was done on a sample of blood. The CDR3 here is CSVATDIYEQYF. The CDR3 DNA is TGCAGCGTTGCGACCGACATTTACGAGCAGTACTTC.